These T cell receptor beta chains were read from a single sample in a study of T cell responses to AZD1222 COVID-19 vaccine. This table comes from immunoSEQ multiplex PCR, and its TCRdb copy is limited to in-frame clones, with some not included. Found here are 200,000 or so clones, approximately 87% of them singletons; the top ten hold under 3.5%. The sequenced sample was peripheral blood, obtained on day 0 of MenACWY control vaccination. Receptors originate from an adult in good health. Both conserved end residues are part of each CDR3. Each record gives: clone size, D gene, J gene, CDR3 length, V gene, CDR3 DNA, CDR3 protein. A D gene is named only where the DNA matches it firmly. Only some rows state a clone size, as once, few, many or a class for expanded clones.

NA,NA,TRBJ1-2,14,TRBV7-9,TGTGCCAGCAGCTTACCCCAGAGTAACTATGGCTACACCTTC,CASSLPQSNYGYTF
NA,NA,TRBJ2-1,14,TRBV7-2,TGTGCCAGCAGCTTAGACAGCTCCTACAATGAGCAGTTCTTC,CASSLDSSYNEQFF
NA,TRBD2,TRBJ2-1,15,TRBV19,TGTGCCAGTAGTCGAGGCGGCGGGGGGGCCACTGAGCAGTTCTTC,CASSRGGGGATEQFF
once,NA,TRBJ2-1,14,TRBV28,TGTGCCAGCAGTTCTAGCGTTTTCTACAATGAGCAGTTCTTC,CASSSSVFYNEQFF
NA,TRBD1,TRBJ1-2,17,TRBV4-2,TGTGCCAGCAGCCAAGAGGAGGGACAGGGGGCGGCCTATGGCTACACCTTC,CASSQEEGQGAAYGYTF
NA,NA,TRBJ2-3,15,TRBV9,TGTGCCAGCAGCGTAGTTGGGGGATCCACAGATACGCAGTATTTT,CASSVVGGSTDTQYF
NA,TRBD1,TRBJ1-5,19,TRBV7-6,TGTGCCAGCAGCTTAACAGCAGATCGGACAGGGAGAGGAAATCAGCCCCAGCATTTT,CASSLTADRTGRGNQPQHF
NA,NA,TRBJ2-4,15,TRBV27,TGTGCCAGCAGTTTATCTGGGGAGGTCAAAAACATTCAGTACTTC,CASSLSGEVKNIQYF
NA,NA,TRBJ2-7,13,TRBV9,TGTGCCAGCAGCGTAGGCGAGTTAAGCGAGCAGTACTTC,CASSVGELSEQYF
NA,TRBD2,TRBJ2-1,16,TRBV19,TGTGCCAGTAGTACTGGCGGGGGGTGGACCTACAATGAGCAGTTCTTC,CASSTGGGWTYNEQFF
NA,NA,TRBJ2-7,13,TRBV29-1,TGCAGCGCTAAGGCGCCACAGGGCTACGAGCAGTACTTC,CSAKAPQGYEQYF
few,NA,TRBJ1-6,13,TRBV12-3/TRBV12-4,TGTGCCAGCAGAGAGGGCTATAATTCACCCCTCCACTTT,CASREGYNSPLHF
NA,NA,TRBJ1-3,16,TRBV4-2,TGTGCCAGCAGCCAAGAGTCCCAGGGCTCTGGAAACACCATATATTTT,CASSQESQGSGNTIYF
NA,TRBD1,TRBJ1-4,14,TRBV28,TGTGCCAGCAGCAATACAGGGGGCGGGGAAAAACTGTTTTTT,CASSNTGGGEKLFF
NA,NA,TRBJ2-7,14,TRBV6-6,TGTGCCAGCAGTTACACGGATGGCTCCTACGAGCAGTACTTC,CASSYTDGSYEQYF
NA,NA,TRBJ2-7,15,TRBV6-5,TGTGCCAGCAGTCTAAGACTAGAATCACCCTACGAGCAGTACTTC,CASSLRLESPYEQYF
NA,NA,TRBJ1-4,13,TRBV29-1,TGCAGCGCCACAGGGTCGGGGGGTGAAAAACTGTTTTTT,CSATGSGGEKLFF
NA,NA,TRBJ1-5,12,TRBV19,TGTGCCAGCGGAAATCCCAGTGGACCCCAGCATTTT,CASGNPSGPQHF
NA,NA,TRBJ1-2,12,TRBV6-5,TGTGCCAGCTCAGGACAGAACTATGGCTACACCTTC,CASSGQNYGYTF
NA,TRBD1,TRBJ2-7,16,TRBV27,TGTGCCAGCAGTTTATCGGGGGGACAGGGGGCCTACGAGCAGTACTTC,CASSLSGGQGAYEQYF
NA,NA,TRBJ1-1,12,TRBV10-3,TGTGCCATCAGTGATCAGTACACTGAAGCTTTCTTT,CAISDQYTEAFF
NA,NA,TRBJ1-2,14,TRBV3-1/TRBV3-2,TGTGCCAGCAGCCCCACGGCGCAGGGGAATGGCTACACCTTC,CASSPTAQGNGYTF
NA,TRBD1,TRBJ2-5,14,TRBV19,TGTGCCAGTAGGAACTCAGGGGGAACGGAGACCCAGTACTTC,CASRNSGGTETQYF
NA,TRBD1,TRBJ1-4,15,TRBV19,TGTGCCAGTACTCAACTGGACAGGAATTATGAAAAACTGTTTTTT,CASTQLDRNYEKLFF
NA,NA,TRBJ2-7,14,TRBV11-2,TGTGCCAGCAGCTTAGCCCTCAAGCTCGCCGAGCAGTACTTC,CASSLALKLAEQYF
once,NA,TRBJ2-7,14,TRBV2,TGTGCCAGCAGTATGGGAGGTAGCTCCTACGAGCAGTACTTC,CASSMGGSSYEQYF
NA,NA,TRBJ2-7,10,TRBV28,TGTGCCAGCGGCAGTTACGAGCAGTACTTC,CASGSYEQYF
NA,TRBD2,TRBJ2-5,15,TRBV28,TGTGCCAGCAGTCCCGTCCTAGCGGGAGGGGAGACCCAGTACTTC,CASSPVLAGGETQYF
NA,TRBD2,TRBJ2-3,15,TRBV6-4,TGTGCCAGCAGTTTAGAACTAGCGGGCACAGATACGCAGTATTTT,CASSLELAGTDTQYF
NA,NA,TRBJ2-7,15,TRBV5-4,TGTGCCAGCAGCCGGGCGGGACTCAGCGGCAACGAGCAGTACTTC,CASSRAGLSGNEQYF
NA,TRBD2,TRBJ2-1,16,TRBV3-1/TRBV3-2,TGTGCCAGCAGCCAGCGGGGACTAGCGGGCAACAATGAGCAGTTCTTC,CASSQRGLAGNNEQFF
NA,NA,TRBJ2-5,12,TRBV27,TGTGCCAGCAGCTACCTCCAAGAGACCCAGTACTTC,CASSYLQETQYF
NA,NA,TRBJ1-6,15,TRBV7-3,TGTGCCAGCAGCTTAACGGGTCGGGTAAATTCACCCCTCCACTTT,CASSLTGRVNSPLHF
NA,NA,TRBJ2-5,14,TRBV18,TGTGCCAGCTCACCCGGACAGATACAAGAGACCCAGTACTTC,CASSPGQIQETQYF
few,NA,TRBJ1-1,11,TRBV2,TGTGCCAGCAGGGCAGCAGGCGTAGCTTTCTTT,CASRAAGVAFF
NA,NA,TRBJ2-7,12,TRBV7-2,TGTGCCAGCAGCCCCCCGTCCTACGAGCAGTACTTC,CASSPPSYEQYF
NA,NA,TRBJ2-2,13,TRBV5-4,TGTGCCAGCAGCTTGGAGGGGACGGGGGAGCTGTTTTTT,CASSLEGTGELFF
NA,NA,TRBJ1-2,13,TRBV6-1,TGTGCCAGCAGTGAGCAGGGCGGCTATGGCTACACCTTC,CASSEQGGYGYTF
NA,TRBD2,TRBJ2-7,13,TRBV30,TGTGCCAGTGGGACTACCGGAACCTACGAGCAGTACTTC,CASGTTGTYEQYF
few,NA,TRBJ2-7,13,TRBV12-3/TRBV12-4,TGTGCCAGCAGGGGGGGTCTCTCCTACGAGCAGTACTTC,CASRGGLSYEQYF